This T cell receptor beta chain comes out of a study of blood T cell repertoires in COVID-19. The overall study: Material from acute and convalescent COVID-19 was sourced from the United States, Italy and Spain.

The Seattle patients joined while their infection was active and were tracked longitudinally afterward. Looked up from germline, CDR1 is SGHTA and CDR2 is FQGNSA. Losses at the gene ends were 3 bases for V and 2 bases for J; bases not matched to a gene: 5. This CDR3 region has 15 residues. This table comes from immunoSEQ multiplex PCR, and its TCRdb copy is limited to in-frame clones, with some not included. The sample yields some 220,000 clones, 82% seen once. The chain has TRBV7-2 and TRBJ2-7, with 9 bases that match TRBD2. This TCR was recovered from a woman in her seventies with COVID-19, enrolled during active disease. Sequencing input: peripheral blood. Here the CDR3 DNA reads TGTGCCAGCAGCTTTTTATCTAGCGGGGCCTACGAGCAGTACTTC. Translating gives CASSFLSSGAYEQYF.